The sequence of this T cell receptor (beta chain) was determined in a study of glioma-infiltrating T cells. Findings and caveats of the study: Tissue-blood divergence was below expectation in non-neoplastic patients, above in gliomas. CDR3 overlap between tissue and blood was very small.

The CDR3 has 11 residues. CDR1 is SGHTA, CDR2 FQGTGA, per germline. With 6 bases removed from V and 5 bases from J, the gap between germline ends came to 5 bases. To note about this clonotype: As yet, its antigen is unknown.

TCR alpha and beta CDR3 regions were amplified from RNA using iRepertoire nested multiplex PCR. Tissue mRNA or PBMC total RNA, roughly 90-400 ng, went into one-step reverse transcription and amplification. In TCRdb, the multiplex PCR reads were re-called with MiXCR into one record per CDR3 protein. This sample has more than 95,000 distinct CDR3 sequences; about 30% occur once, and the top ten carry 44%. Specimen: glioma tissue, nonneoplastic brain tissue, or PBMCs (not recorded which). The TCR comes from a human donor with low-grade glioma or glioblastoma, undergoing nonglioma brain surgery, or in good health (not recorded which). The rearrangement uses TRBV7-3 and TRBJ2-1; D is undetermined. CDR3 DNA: TGTGCCAGCAGGGGCCACAATGAGCAGTTCTTC. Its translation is CASRGHNEQFF.